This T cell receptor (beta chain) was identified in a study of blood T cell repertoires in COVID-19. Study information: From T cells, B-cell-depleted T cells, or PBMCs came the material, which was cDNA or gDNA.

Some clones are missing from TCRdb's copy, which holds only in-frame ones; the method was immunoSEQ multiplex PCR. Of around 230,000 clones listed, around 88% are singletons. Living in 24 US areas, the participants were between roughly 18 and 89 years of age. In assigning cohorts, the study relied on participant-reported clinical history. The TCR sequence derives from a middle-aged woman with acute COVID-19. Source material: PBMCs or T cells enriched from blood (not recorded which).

CDR3 nucleotide sequence: TGTGCCAGCAGTGGGCGACTAGCGGGAGAGTACAATGAGCAGTTCTTC. Protein product: CASSGRLAGEYNEQFF. The chain joins TRBV6-1 to TRBJ2-1; the match to TRBD2 covers 12 bases. V was clipped by 4 bases and J by 4 bases; unmatched bases: 5. The length of the CDR3 is 16 residues. Germline V gives CDR1 MNHNS, CDR2 SASEGT.